The 32 T cell receptor beta chains listed next were all sequenced from one sample in a study of OX40 agonist ivuxolimab in advanced cancers. Here immunoSEQ multiplex PCR was the method, and the copy in TCRdb shows in-frame clones only, minus some. The sample lists some 60,000 clones; approximately 80% were seen once. This specimen was CD4+ or CD8+ T cells sorted from blood, taken in a trial of the OX40 agonist ivuxolimab. These receptors all come from an adult with an advanced solid tumor such as melanoma, head and neck, liver or kidney cancer.

The chain carries TRBV5-1 and TRBJ2-5, with TRBD2 matching 12 bases. Per germline, CDR1 SGHRS and CDR2 YFSETQ. The CDR3 spans 15 residues. V lost 4 bases, J lost 4 bases, and 5 bases stayed unmatched. The DNA of the CDR3 is TGCGCCAGCAGCATGCAGGGACTAGCGGGAGAGACCCAGTACTTC. Protein product: CASSMQGLAGETQYF. Combining the CDR3 with reference TRBV5-1 and TRBJ2-5 gives the whole variable domain KAGVTQTPRYLIKTRGQQVTLSCSPISGHRSVSWYQQTPGQGLQFLFEYFSETQRNKGNFPGRFSGRQFSNSRSEMNVSTLELGDSALYLCASSMQGLAGETQYFGPGTRLLVL.

The J gene is TRBJ2-5, the V gene TRBV7-2; maybe TRBD1 (5 bases). Trimming removed 1 base from V and 4 bases from J, with 7 bases in between. CDR3 length: 13 residues. CDR1 is SGHTA, CDR2 FQGNSA, per germline. In DNA form, the CDR3 reads TGTGCCAGCAGCTTAGGACAGCGAGAGACCCAGTACTTC. Translating gives CASSLGQRETQYF.

This rearrangement joins TRBV6-5 to TRBJ2-7; 9 bases are a match to TRBD1. CDR1 and CDR2 (germline): MNHEY, SVGAGI. The length of the CDR3 is 15 residues. V lost 4 bases, J lost 2 bases, and 6 bases stayed unmatched. DNA of the CDR3: TGTGCCAGCAGTTCTTGGGACAGGGACACCTACGAGCAGTACTTC. Translated, it gives CASSSWDRDTYEQYF.

The chain carries TRBV2 and TRBJ1-1; perhaps TRBD1 as D (5 bases). V lost 3 bases, J lost 2 bases, and 10 bases lay in between. The CDR3 is 14 amino acids. CDR1 and CDR2 from the germline V gene are SNHLY and FYNNEI. The CDR3 loop is CASSEQGVNTEAFF. CDR3 bases: TGTGCCAGCAGTGAGCAGGGAGTTAACACTGAAGCTTTCTTT.

V and J are TRBV28 and TRBJ2-1, with 12 bases that match TRBD2. The germline V gene encodes CDR1 MDHEN and CDR2 SYDVKM. This CDR3 region has 16 residues. Trimming took 1 base from V and 9 from J; bases not matched to a gene: 7. CDR3 bases: TGTGCCAGCAGTTTATCTAGCGGGAGGGCCTACCCTGAGCAGTTCTTC. Amino acids: CASSLSSGRAYPEQFF. Together with reference TRBV28 and TRBJ2-1, the CDR3 gives the full variable domain: DVKVTQSSRYLVKRTGEKVFLECVQDMDHENMFWYRQDPGLGLRLIYFSYDVKMKEKGDIPEGYSVSREKKERFSLILESASTNQTSMYLCASSLSSGRAYPEQFFGPGTRLTVL.

This clone was seen just once. The rearrangement links TRBV4-1 to TRBJ2-5, with D tentatively TRBD1 (5 bases). The CDR3 is 16 amino acids. Germline V gene lookup returns CDR1 MGHRA and CDR2 YSYEKL. Trimming took 1 base from V and 2 from J, leaving 14 bases between them. CDR3 protein: CASSQGYRNFQETQYF. Written as DNA, the CDR3 is TGCGCCAGCAGCCAAGGTTACAGGAACTTTCAAGAGACCCAGTACTTC.

The V and J genes are TRBV19 and TRBJ1-5; 8 bases fit TRBD1. V lost 3 bases, J lost 6 bases, and 4 bases stayed unmatched. CDR3 length: 14 amino acids. In germline, CDR1 is LNHDA, CDR2 SQIVND (reference sequence). The CDR3 sequence is CASSIATGVQPQHF. DNA of the CDR3: TGTGCCAGTAGTATTGCGACAGGGGTTCAGCCCCAGCATTTT.

The chain has TRBV28 and TRBJ1-2; TRBD1 might be the D (6 bases). The V gene's germline CDR1 is MDHEN and CDR2 SYDVKM. This CDR3 comprises 12 residues. V was pared by 3 bases and J by 4 bases, with 6 bases between. CDR3 coding DNA: TGTGCCAGCAGTTTGGACAGCTATGGCTACACCTTC. Amino acid sequence: CASSLDSYGYTF.

The CDR3 DNA reads TGTGCCAGCGGAGGGACAGCCTACGAGCAGTACTTC. Translating it yields CASGGTAYEQYF. The rearrangement links TRBV2 to TRBJ2-7, with a tentative D call TRBD1 (7 bases). The CDR3 sequence is 12 residues long. Deletions cut 8 bases from V and 2 bases from J, with 10 bases between. Germline-derived CDR1 and CDR2 are SNHLY and FYNNEI.

A single count supports this clone. The J gene is TRBJ2-2, the V gene TRBV2; D might be TRBD2 (5 bases). CDR1 SNHLY and CDR2 FYNNEI come from the germline V gene. The CDR3 length is 15 residues. The V gene lost 0 bases and the J gene lost 6 bases, with 11 bases spanning the gap. The CDR3 DNA is TGTGCCAGCAGTGAAGCCCCCCTAGCCGCCGGGGAGCTGTTTTTT. This encodes CASSEAPLAAGELFF.

The chain joins TRBV19 to TRBJ2-6, with D possibly TRBD2 on 5 matching bases. The length of the CDR3 is 16 residues. The germline CDR1 and CDR2 sequences are LNHDA and SQIVND (reference sequence). V was trimmed by 7 bases and J by 2 bases, leaving 15 bases between them. The CDR3 sequence: CASTFSPGTGANVLTF. CDR3 sequence (DNA): TGTGCCAGTACTTTCTCACCCGGGACTGGGGCCAACGTCCTGACTTTC.

The chain links TRBV6-6 to TRBJ1-1; D remains unclear. Trimming stripped 2 bases from V and 0 bases from J, with 10 bases between. The CDR3 length is 15 residues. Germline CDR1 is MNHNY and CDR2 is SVGAGI (reference sequence). CDR3 loop: CASSYGRTVNTEAFF. In DNA form, the CDR3 reads TGTGCCAGCAGTTACGGGAGGACGGTGAACACTGAAGCTTTCTTT.

J is TRBJ1-1 and V is TRBV18; TRBD1 agrees at 7 bases. In germline, CDR1 is KGHSH, CDR2 LQKENI. The CDR3 loop spans 14 amino acids. Trimming took 3 bases from V and 4 from J; bases not matched to a gene: 5. DNA for the CDR3: TGTGCCAGCTCACCTAGACAGGGATCCACTGAAGCTTTCTTT. Protein product: CASSPRQGSTEAFF.

The sample holds a few counts of this clone. Here the CDR3 DNA reads TGTGCCAGCAGTTTTTCTCCGGGACAGGGAGACTACGAGCAGTACTTC. Translated, it gives CASSFSPGQGDYEQYF. The V call is TRBV28, the J call TRBJ2-7, with 9 nucleotides matching TRBD1. The germline V gene encodes CDR1 MDHEN and CDR2 SYDVKM. CDR3 size: 16 residues. Trimming cost V 3 bases and J 3 bases; bases outside gene matches: 9.

The chain carries TRBV6-6 and TRBJ2-7, with 7 bases lining up with TRBD2. V dropped 10 bases and J dropped 5; count of bases not matched to a gene: 11. CDR3 size: 13 residues. Germline CDR1 reads MNHNY; CDR2 reads SVGAGI (reference sequence). The CDR3 nucleotides are TGTGCCATCCAGCTGGCGGGAGTTGACGAGCAGTACTTC. Protein product: CAIQLAGVDEQYF.

The rearrangement links TRBV25-1 to TRBJ1-2; 7 nucleotides align to TRBD1. The CDR3 has 15 amino acids. Germline-derived CDR1 and CDR2 are MGHDK and SYGVNS. With 4 bases clipped from V and 4 bases from J, the junction kept 9 bases outside the gene matches. The DNA for the CDR3 is TGTGCCAGCAGTGCAACCTCGACAGGGTCCTATGGCTACACCTTC. Residues: CASSATSTGSYGYTF.

The chain couples TRBV2 to TRBJ2-7, with TRBD1 identical over 8 bases. The CDR3 has 15 amino acids. Germline lookup yields CDR1 SNHLY and CDR2 FYNNEI. The V segment lost 4 bases and the J segment 4 bases; nucleotides outside the gene matches: 9. As DNA, the CDR3 is TGTGCCAGCAGTGCTCAGGGGGCGGTACCATACGAGCAGTACTTC. It encodes CASSAQGAVPYEQYF.

This clone was observed once. V is TRBV2 and J is TRBJ2-5, with D perhaps TRBD2 (6 bases). This CDR3 comprises 14 residues. Germline assignment: CDR1 SNHLY and CDR2 FYNNEI. V was cut by 6 bases and J by 3 bases, with 14 bases left in between. The CDR3 loop reads CASREGLLEETQYF. The CDR3, as DNA: TGTGCCAGCAGGGAGGGACTTTTAGAAGAGACCCAGTACTTC.

The chain couples TRBV5-6 to TRBJ1-2, with 8 bases identical to TRBD1. J gave up 5 bases and V 1 base, and 10 bases lay outside the gene matches. In germline, CDR1 is SGHDT, CDR2 YYEEEE. This CDR3 comprises 16 residues. CDR3 in DNA: TGTGCCAGCAGCTTGTTCAGGGGGCCGGTTGGGTATGGCTACACCTTC. Translation: CASSLFRGPVGYGYTF.

The chain uses TRBV5-1 and TRBJ2-1; 7 nucleotides line up with TRBD1. V gave up 5 bases and J gave up 7 bases; unmatched junction bases: 12. CDR1 SGHRS and CDR2 YFSETQ come from the germline V gene. The CDR3 runs to 15 residues. CDR3 loop: CASSQPGQPGNEQFF. The CDR3 bases are TGCGCCAGCAGTCAACCGGGACAGCCAGGGAATGAGCAGTTCTTC.

The chain recombines TRBV5-1 with TRBJ2-2, with a possible D match to TRBD1 (6 bases). V lost 0 bases and J lost 4, with 19 bases in between. Germline CDR1 and CDR2: SGHRS and YFSETQ. The CDR3 is made up of 18 amino acids. CDR3 in amino acids: CASSLDLSGQGVTGELFF. In DNA form, the CDR3 reads TGCGCCAGCAGCTTGGACTTGTCGGGACAAGGGGTCACCGGGGAGCTGTTTTTT.

V is TRBV7-6 and J is TRBJ2-1, with D tentatively TRBD1 (6 bases). The CDR3 runs to 15 residues. The V end lost 8 bases, the J end lost 8 bases, and 22 bases lay between the germline ends. Germline CDR1 SGHVS, CDR2 FNYEAQ. DNA of the CDR3: TGTGCCAGCGCCCTAGTTGGGGGCCCAATGGATGAGCAGTTCTTC. Protein: CASALVGGPMDEQFF.

The V and J genes are TRBV27 and TRBJ1-6; D not certain. The germline CDR1 and CDR2 sequences are MNHEY and SMNVEV (reference sequence). CDR3 length: 14 amino acids. Trimming left V 0 bases short and J 9 bases short, with 9 bases between. The chain's CDR3 is CASSLSPGFSPLHF. CDR3 sequence (DNA): TGTGCCAGCAGTTTATCGCCCGGCTTTTCACCCCTCCACTTT.

The chain is built from TRBV5-6 and TRBJ1-2; 8 nucleotides agree with TRBD1. This CDR3 comprises 13 residues. Germline V lookup: CDR1 SGHDT, CDR2 YYEEEE. V shed 3 bases, J shed 4 bases, and the junction held 2 bases outside the gene matches. CDR3: CASSSDRGYGYTF. CDR3 sequence (DNA): TGTGCCAGCAGCTCCGACAGGGGCTATGGCTACACCTTC.

This sequence joins TRBV29-1 and TRBJ2-7; 10 positions match TRBD1. Unmatched junction bases numbered 5, after V lost 6 bases and J lost 0 bases. Germline V CDR1 and CDR2: SQVTM, ANQGSEA. The CDR3 consists of 14 residues. For the CDR3, the DNA is TGCAGCGTACGACAGGGGGCAAGCTCCTACGAGCAGTACTTC. This gives the protein CSVRQGASSYEQYF.

This chain connects TRBV29-1 to TRBJ2-5; 9 nucleotides line up with TRBD1. The closer fit of TRBJ2-7 to the DNA end suggests the J call may be wrong. The CDR3 consists of 11 residues. Per the germline V gene, CDR1 is SQVTM and CDR2 is ANQGSEA. The CDR3 DNA follows: TGCAGCGCTGGACAGGGGCACGAGCAGTACTTC. It yields the protein CSAGQGHEQYF.

The V gene is TRBV9, the J gene TRBJ2-7; tentative D call: TRBD1 (5 bases). V was pared by 4 bases and J by 5 bases, with 19 bases between. Germline lookup yields CDR1 SGDLS and CDR2 YYNGEE. The CDR3 is 15 residues long. CDR3 in DNA: TGTGCCAGCAGCCCCGCTCACGTCGCCAGGGACGAGCAGTACTTC. It codes for CASSPAHVARDEQYF.

The chain has TRBV2 and TRBJ2-7, with 12 bases lining up with TRBD1. The J segment lost 7 bases and the V segment lost 6 bases, leaving 7 bases of the junction unmatched. The CDR3 is 14 amino acids. Germline V gives CDR1 SNHLY, CDR2 FYNNEI. CDR3 DNA sequence: TGTGCCAGCAGGGGGACAGGGGGCTTGGGGGAGCAGTACTTC. This gives the protein CASRGTGGLGEQYF.

The V call is TRBV30, the J call TRBJ2-5; possibly TRBD1 or TRBD2 for D (5 bases each). The J call may not be correct, given that the DNA end is closer to TRBJ2-7. CDR3 length equals 14 residues. CDR1 is GTSNPN, CDR2 SVGIG, per germline (reference sequence). In DNA form, the CDR3 reads TGTGCCTGGAGCGAGGGACGGAAGACCTACGAGCAGTACTTC. Translation: CAWSEGRKTYEQYF.

The gene calls are TRBV28 and TRBJ1-5, with D perhaps matching TRBD1 (5 bases). V lost 0 bases and J 2 bases, leaving 14 bases between the germline ends. This CDR3 region has 17 residues. The V gene's germline CDR1 is MDHEN and CDR2 SYDVKM. CDR3 coding DNA: TGTGCCAGCAGTTTATGGTCCGGGACTCCGGGCAATCAGCCCCAGCATTTT. It yields the protein CASSLWSGTPGNQPQHF. Based on the CDR3 plus reference TRBV28 and TRBJ1-5, the full variable domain is DVKVTQSSRYLVKRTGEKVFLECVQDMDHENMFWYRQDPGLGLRLIYFSYDVKMKEKGDIPEGYSVSREKKERFSLILESASTNQTSMYLCASSLWSGTPGNQPQHFGDGTRLSIL.

This clone was found once. V gene TRBV5-6 combines with J gene TRBJ2-5, with a weak D call TRBD1 (6 bases). V gave up 3 bases and J gave up 5 bases, with 14 bases separating them. Germline CDR1 is SGHDT and CDR2 is YYEEEE. There are 14 residues in the CDR3. CDR3 coding DNA: TGTGCCAGCAGCTGGGCGACAGACAGGGAGACCCAGTACTTC. This sequence encodes CASSWATDRETQYF.

This clone has only one observation. This chain connects TRBV2 to TRBJ1-5; D gene uncertain. Trimming stripped 2 bases from V and 4 bases from J, with 9 bases between. Germline V CDR1 and CDR2: SNHLY, FYNNEI. The CDR3 has 14 amino acids. Written as DNA, the CDR3 is TGTGCCAGCAGTGAACAGGCGGGTAATCAGCCCCAGCATTTT. Translation gives CASSEQAGNQPQHF.